Given below is one TCR beta chain in context. Its cognate antigen is unknown. These data belong to a study of breast tumors, draining lymph nodes, adjacent tissues. Findings and limits, study-wide: Tumor T cell lymph node origin was a supported hypothesis, not proven. Tumor TCR diversity was below lymph nodes but above nontumor tissue.

A single record per CDR3 protein comes from TCRdb applying MiXCR to the multiplex PCR reads. Counted here are 20,000 or so distinct CDR3 sequences, about 61% occurring once; the ten biggest clones make up roughly 21%. Sample: tumor-adjacent breast tissue. The clonotype was recovered from a female donor with breast cancer. Some clones in this sample may be carry-over from other donors' samples.

The CDR3 region has the DNA TGTGCCAGCAGCCCTACAGGGATCGCAGGTGGCTACACCTTC. This gives the protein CASSPTGIAGGYTF. J is TRBJ1-2 and V is TRBV5-5; a possible D gene is TRBD1 (6 bases). The CDR3 has 14 residues. V lost 4 bases and J 7 bases, leaving 17 bases between the germline ends. Germline assignment: CDR1 SGHKS and CDR2 YYEKEE (reference sequence).